The next 14 T cell receptor beta chains were all read from a single sample in a study of siplizumab effects on memory and regulatory T cells (dated by TCRdb to about 2019). Library preparation was by the immunoSEQ multiplex PCR assay. Entries here come from immuneACCESS through TCRdb and include only in-frame sequences with V and J called. Some clones fail to appear in such tables; in the studies checked, an unresolved V gene covers under half of the shortfall, and the cause of the remainder is unknown. This sample comprises around 68,000 clones, 80% to 90% of them detected only once. The leading ten clones occupy 1.5% to 2% of the sample. The sample consisted of Tregs sorted from blood. These receptors came from a human donor in good health.

This clone is a singleton in its sample. Here the CDR3 DNA reads TGTGCCAGCTCACCACCGAAGGGCAGGGGGATCCTAGCTAACTATGGCTACACCTTC. As protein: CASSPPKGRGILANYGYTF. The chain carries TRBV18 and TRBJ1-2; 7 bases agree with TRBD1. Trimming removed 0 bases from V and 0 bases from J; junction bases left unmatched: 13. From germline, CDR1 is KGHSH and CDR2 LQKENI. This CDR3 spans 19 amino acids. The full variable domain, completed using reference TRBV18 and TRBJ1-2, is NAGVMQNPRHLVRRRGQEARLRCSPMKGHSHVYWYRQLPEEGLKFMVYLQKENIIDESGMPKERFSAEFPKEGPSILRIQQVVRGDSAAYFCASSPPKGRGILANYGYTFGSGTRLTVV.

The chain employs TRBV2 and TRBJ2-7, with D possibly being TRBD1 (6 bases). V was pared by 10 bases and J by 2 bases, with 12 bases between. The germline V gene has CDR1 SNHLY and CDR2 FYNNEI. The CDR3 is made up of 12 amino acids. CDR3 DNA: TGTGCCAACCAGGGGACCCCCTACGAGCAGTACTTC. Residues: CANQGTPYEQYF.

V usage is TRBV6-5 and J usage is TRBJ1-4; D is uncertain. The CDR3 contains 11 residues. In germline, CDR1 is MNHEY, CDR2 SVGAGI. Trimming cost V 3 bases and J 6 bases, with 2 bases left between them. CDR3 DNA sequence: TGTGCCAGCAGTTATTATGAAAAACTGTTTTTT. It yields the protein CASSYYEKLFF.

The V gene is TRBV7-9, the J gene TRBJ1-5, with D possibly matching TRBD1 (5 bases). V lost 1 base to trimming and J lost 0 bases, with 7 bases between them. Germline V gene lookup returns CDR1 SEHNR and CDR2 FQNEAQ (reference sequence). CDR3 size: 15 residues. CDR3 sequence: CASSLGGSSNQPQHF. CDR3 sequence (DNA): TGTGCCAGCAGCTTAGGGGGCTCTAGCAATCAGCCCCAGCATTTT.

The chain links TRBV30 to TRBJ1-1; no clear D gene. The CDR3 consists of 12 residues. CDR1 is GTSNPN and CDR2 is SVGIG in the germline V gene (reference sequence). V shed 1 base and J shed 6 bases, with 9 bases lying between them. The CDR3 DNA reads TGTGCCTGGAGTGGTTATGGCGCTGAAGCTTTCTTT. Its translation is CAWSGYGAEAFF.

The V and J genes are TRBV6-5 and TRBJ1-1, with D tentatively TRBD1 (5 bases). V lost 0 bases and J lost 9, with 11 bases in between. This CDR3 has 13 residues. Germline CDR1 is MNHEY and CDR2 is SVGAGI. CDR3 nucleotides: TGTGCCAGCAGTTACTCCCTCCGACAGCAAGCTTTCTTT. Translating it yields CASSYSLRQQAFF.

The rearrangement joins TRBV7-3 to TRBJ2-1; D possibly uses TRBD1 or TRBD2 (6 bases each). This CDR3 is 15 amino acids long. Trimming removed 5 bases from V and 4 bases from J, with 15 bases in between. Per the germline V gene, CDR1 is SGHTA and CDR2 is FQGTGA. DNA for the CDR3: TGTGCCAGCAGCCCGACGGGCGGGACATACAATGAGCAGTTCTTC. It translates to CASSPTGGTYNEQFF.

The V call is TRBV28, the J call TRBJ1-1, with a weak D call TRBD1 (6 bases). Trimming removed 7 bases at V and 11 bases at J, with 23 bases between. The CDR3 covers 14 residues. From germline, CDR1 is MDHEN and CDR2 SYDVKM. The CDR3 loop is CASTYRVARPRAFF. The CDR3 DNA is TGTGCCAGCACGTACAGGGTTGCCCGTCCCAGGGCTTTCTTT.

This chain links TRBV7-5 with TRBJ1-2. TRBV7-5 is a known pseudogene. This CDR3 has 14 amino acids. This chain's CDR3 is CASSGVRGDYGYTF. The CDR3 DNA reads TGTGCCAGCAGTGGGGTGCGGGGGGACTATGGCTACACCTTC.

The chain is built from TRBV21-1 and TRBJ2-7. TRBV21-1 counts as a pseudogene. The CDR3 length is 17 residues. Here the CDR3 reads CASSKRGELGRAYEQYF. In DNA, the CDR3 is TGTGCCAGCAGCAAAAGGGGGGAACTGGGACGAGCCTACGAGCAGTACTTC.

The V call is TRBV2, the J call TRBJ2-7; D ambiguous. The CDR3 is 13 amino acids. Germline V CDR1 and CDR2: SNHLY, FYNNEI. Deletions cut 7 bases from V and 1 base from J, with 11 bases between. The CDR3 DNA reads TGTGCCAGCACCGAACCAGGTTCCTACGAGCAGTACTTC. It is translated as CASTEPGSYEQYF.

The rearrangement uses TRBV30 and TRBJ2-1, with 8 bases that match TRBD2. The CDR3 sequence is 14 residues long. Unmatched junction bases numbered 6, after V lost 3 bases and J lost 5 bases. CDR1 and CDR2 (germline): GTSNPN, SVGIG (reference sequence). The CDR3 coding sequence is TGTGCCTGGAGCGATGGACTAGCTAACAATGAGCAGTTCTTC. Translated, it gives CAWSDGLANNEQFF. The full variable domain, with the rest looked up from reference TRBV30 and TRBJ2-1, is SQTIHQWPATLVQPVGSPLSLECTVEGTSNPNLYWYRQAAGRGLQLLFYSVGIGQISSEVPQNLSASRPQDRQFILSSKKLLLSDSGFYLCAWSDGLANNEQFFGPGTRLTVL.

V and J are TRBV14 and TRBJ2-7, with D perhaps assigned TRBD1 or TRBD2 (5 bases each). Germline V gives CDR1 SGHDN, CDR2 FVKESK. The V and J ends lost 2 bases and 3 bases respectively, with 11 bases between them. This CDR3 comprises 14 residues. The CDR3 is CASSQPGRRYEQYF. In DNA, the CDR3 is TGTGCCAGCAGCCAACCGGGACGGCGCTACGAGCAGTACTTC. Full variable domain (remainder filled in from reference TRBV14 and TRBJ2-7): EAGVTQFPSHSVIEKGQTVTLRCDPISGHDNLYWYRRVMGKEIKFLLHFVKESKQDESGMPNNRFLAERTGGTYSTLKVQPAELEDSGVYFCASSQPGRRYEQYFGPGTRLTVT.

This chain joins TRBV7-9 and TRBJ2-7; 13 bases fit TRBD2. Germline V CDR1 and CDR2: SEHNR, FQNEAQ (reference sequence). The CDR3 runs to 17 residues. V gave up 5 bases and J gave up 2 bases; unmatched junction bases: 9. The CDR3 reads CASSPTSGRASPYEQYF. In DNA form, the CDR3 reads TGTGCCAGCAGCCCTACTAGCGGGAGGGCCTCTCCCTACGAGCAGTACTTC.